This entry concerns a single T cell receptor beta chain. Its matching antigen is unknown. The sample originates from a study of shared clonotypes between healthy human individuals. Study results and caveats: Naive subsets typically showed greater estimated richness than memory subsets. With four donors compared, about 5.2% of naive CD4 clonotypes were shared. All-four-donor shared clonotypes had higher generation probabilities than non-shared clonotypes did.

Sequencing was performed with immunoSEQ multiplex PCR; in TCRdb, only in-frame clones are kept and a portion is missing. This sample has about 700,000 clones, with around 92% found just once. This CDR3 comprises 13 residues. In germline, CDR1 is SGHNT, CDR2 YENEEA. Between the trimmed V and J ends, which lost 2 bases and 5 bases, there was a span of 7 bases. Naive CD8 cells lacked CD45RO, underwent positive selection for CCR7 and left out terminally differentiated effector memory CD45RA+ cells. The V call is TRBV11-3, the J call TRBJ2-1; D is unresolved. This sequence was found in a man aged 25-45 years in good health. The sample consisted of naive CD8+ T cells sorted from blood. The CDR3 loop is CASSLWSDNEQFF. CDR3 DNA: TGTGCCAGCAGCTTATGGTCGGACAATGAGCAGTTCTTC.